Below are 2 T cell receptor beta chains sequenced from a single sample in a study of control samples from healthy donors and cancer patients (TCRdb year 2020). Receptor libraries were prepared by the immunoSEQ multiplex PCR assay. The table was pulled from immuneACCESS by TCRdb, which kept in-frame rearrangements only. Such tables lose some clones; where checked, under half of the loss comes from unresolved V genes, and the rest has no known cause. This sample holds some 120,000 clones; roughly 89% were observed only once. The top ten clones comprise around an eighth of the sample. Source material: blood. Receptor source: a man in his thirties or forties in good health.

The rearrangement joins TRBV9 to TRBJ2-5; 9 bases map to TRBD2. In germline, CDR1 is SGDLS, CDR2 YYNGEE. Germline trimming cut 0 bases from V and 5 bases from J; bases unmatched to any gene: 14. The CDR3 loop spans 18 amino acids. This chain's CDR3 is CASSVAPLRAGGGETQYF. As DNA, the CDR3 is TGTGCCAGCAGCGTAGCTCCCCTGAGAGCGGGGGGCGGGGAGACCCAGTACTTC.

The chain carries TRBV5-1 and TRBJ1-5; 9 bases are a match to TRBD1. CDR3 size: 14 residues. Per the germline V gene, CDR1 is SGHRS and CDR2 is YFSETQ. The ends lost 7 bases at V and 5 bases at J; junction bases unmatched: 7. The CDR3 loop reads CASGRDREYQPQHF. The CDR3 DNA reads as TGCGCCAGCGGAAGGGACAGGGAATATCAGCCCCAGCATTTT.